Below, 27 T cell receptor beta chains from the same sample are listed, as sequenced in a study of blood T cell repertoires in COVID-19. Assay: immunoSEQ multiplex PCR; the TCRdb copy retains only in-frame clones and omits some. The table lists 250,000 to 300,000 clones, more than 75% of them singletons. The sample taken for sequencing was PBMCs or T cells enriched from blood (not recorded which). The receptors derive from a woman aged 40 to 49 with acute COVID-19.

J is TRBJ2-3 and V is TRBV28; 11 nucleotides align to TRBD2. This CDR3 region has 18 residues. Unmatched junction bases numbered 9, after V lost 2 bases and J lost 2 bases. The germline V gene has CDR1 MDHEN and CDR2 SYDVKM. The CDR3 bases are TGTGCCAGCAGTTTAATCCTAGCGGGGGGTCTAACCACAGATACGCAGTATTTT. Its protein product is CASSLILAGGLTTDTQYF.

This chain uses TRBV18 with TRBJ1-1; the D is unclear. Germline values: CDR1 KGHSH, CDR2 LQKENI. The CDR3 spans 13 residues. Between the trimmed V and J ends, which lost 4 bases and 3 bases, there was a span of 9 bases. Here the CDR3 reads CASSQKRDTEAFF. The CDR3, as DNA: TGTGCCAGCTCACAGAAGCGGGACACTGAAGCTTTCTTT. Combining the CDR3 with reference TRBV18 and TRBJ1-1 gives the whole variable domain NAGVMQNPRHLVRRRGQEARLRCSPMKGHSHVYWYRQLPEEGLKFMVYLQKENIIDESGMPKERFSAEFPKEGPSILRIQQVVRGDSAAYFCASSQKRDTEAFFGQGTRLTVV.

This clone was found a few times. The CDR3 bases are TGCGCCAGCAGCAGAGCGGGGGAAACCTACGAGCAGTACTTC. Its protein product is CASSRAGETYEQYF. V gene TRBV5-1 combines with J gene TRBJ2-7, with 8 bases matching TRBD2. Losses at the gene ends were 4 bases for V and 2 bases for J; bases not matched to a gene: 5. The CDR3 is 14 amino acids. Per germline, CDR1 SGHRS and CDR2 YFSETQ.

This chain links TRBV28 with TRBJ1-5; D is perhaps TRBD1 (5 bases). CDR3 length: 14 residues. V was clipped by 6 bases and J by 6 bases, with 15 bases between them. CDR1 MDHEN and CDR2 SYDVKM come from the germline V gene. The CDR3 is CASRTERGFQPQHF. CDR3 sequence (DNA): TGTGCCAGCAGAACCGAAAGGGGTTTTCAGCCCCAGCATTTT.

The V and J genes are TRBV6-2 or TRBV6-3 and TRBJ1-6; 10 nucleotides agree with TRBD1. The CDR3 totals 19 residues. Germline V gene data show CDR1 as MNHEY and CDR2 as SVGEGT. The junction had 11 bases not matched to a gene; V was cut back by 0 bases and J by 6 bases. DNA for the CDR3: TGTGCCAGCAGTTACTCACAATTGGACAGGGGGGTAATTAATTCACCCCTCCACTTT. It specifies CASSYSQLDRGVINSPLHF.

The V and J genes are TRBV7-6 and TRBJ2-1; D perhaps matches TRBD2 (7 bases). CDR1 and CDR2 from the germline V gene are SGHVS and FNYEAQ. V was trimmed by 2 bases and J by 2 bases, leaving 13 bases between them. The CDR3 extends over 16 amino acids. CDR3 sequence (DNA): TGTGCCAGCAGCTTATCGAGGCGGGGGCCCTACAATGAGCAGTTCTTC. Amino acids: CASSLSRRGPYNEQFF.

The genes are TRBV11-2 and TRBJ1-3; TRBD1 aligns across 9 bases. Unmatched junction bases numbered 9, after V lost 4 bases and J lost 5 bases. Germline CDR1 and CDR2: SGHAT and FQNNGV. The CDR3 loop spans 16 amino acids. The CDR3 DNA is TGTGCCAGCAGCTCGTATACAGGGGGCGGTCGAAACACCATATATTTT. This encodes CASSSYTGGGRNTIYF. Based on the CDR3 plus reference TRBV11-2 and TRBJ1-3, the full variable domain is EAGVAQSPRYKIIEKRQSVAFWCNPISGHATLYWYQQILGQGPKLLIQFQNNGVVDDSQLPKDRFSAERLKGVDSTLKIQPAKLEDSAVYLCASSSYTGGGRNTIYFGEGSWLTVV.

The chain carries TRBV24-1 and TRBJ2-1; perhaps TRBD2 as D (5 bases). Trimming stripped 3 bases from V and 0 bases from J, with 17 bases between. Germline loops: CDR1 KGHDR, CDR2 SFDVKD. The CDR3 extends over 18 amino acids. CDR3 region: CATSDTLGKQHSYNEQFF. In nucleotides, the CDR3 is TGTGCCACCAGTGATACCCTCGGGAAACAGCACTCCTACAATGAGCAGTTCTTC.

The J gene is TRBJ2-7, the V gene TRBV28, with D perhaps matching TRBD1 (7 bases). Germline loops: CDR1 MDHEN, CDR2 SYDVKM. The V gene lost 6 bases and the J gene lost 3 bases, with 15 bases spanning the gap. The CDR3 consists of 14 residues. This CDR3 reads CASSTTGRFYEQYF. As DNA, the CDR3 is TGTGCCAGCAGCACGACAGGGAGGTTCTACGAGCAGTACTTC.

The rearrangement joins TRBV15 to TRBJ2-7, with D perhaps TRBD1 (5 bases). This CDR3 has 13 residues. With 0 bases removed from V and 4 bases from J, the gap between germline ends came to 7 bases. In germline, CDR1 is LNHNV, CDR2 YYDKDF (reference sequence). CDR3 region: CATSRDQGYEQYF. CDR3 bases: TGTGCCACCAGCAGAGACCAGGGTTACGAGCAGTACTTC.

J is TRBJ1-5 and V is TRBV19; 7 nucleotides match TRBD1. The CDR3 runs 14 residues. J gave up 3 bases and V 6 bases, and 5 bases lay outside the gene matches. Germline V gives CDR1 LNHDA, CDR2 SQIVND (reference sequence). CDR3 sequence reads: CASRRDSFNQPQHF. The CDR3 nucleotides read TGTGCCAGTAGGCGGGACAGCTTCAATCAGCCCCAGCATTTT.

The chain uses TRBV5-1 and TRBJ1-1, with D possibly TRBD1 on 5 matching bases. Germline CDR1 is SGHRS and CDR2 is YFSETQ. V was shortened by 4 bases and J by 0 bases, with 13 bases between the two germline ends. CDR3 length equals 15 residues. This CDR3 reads CASSLGGGVNTEAFF. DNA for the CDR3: TGCGCCAGCAGCCTGGGGGGAGGGGTGAACACTGAAGCTTTCTTT.

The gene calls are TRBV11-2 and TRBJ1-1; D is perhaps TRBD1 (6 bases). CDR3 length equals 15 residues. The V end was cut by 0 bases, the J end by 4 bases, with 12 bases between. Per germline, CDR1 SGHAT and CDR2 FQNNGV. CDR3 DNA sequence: TGTGCCAGCAGCTTAGACAGGGGTTCAGGCACTGAAGCTTTCTTT. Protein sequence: CASSLDRGSGTEAFF.

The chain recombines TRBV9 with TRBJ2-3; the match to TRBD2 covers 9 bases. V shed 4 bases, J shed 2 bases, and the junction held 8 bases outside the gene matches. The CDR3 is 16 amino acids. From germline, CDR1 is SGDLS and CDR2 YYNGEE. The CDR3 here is CASSPGASGNTDTQYF. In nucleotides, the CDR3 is TGTGCCAGCAGCCCCGGGGCTAGCGGGAACACAGATACGCAGTATTTT. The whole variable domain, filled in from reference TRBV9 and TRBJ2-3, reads DSGVTQTPKHLITATGQRVTLRCSPRSGDLSVYWYQQSLDQGLQFLIQYYNGEERAKGNILERFSAQQFPDLHSELNLSSLELGDSALYFCASSPGASGNTDTQYFGPGTRLTVL.

The CDR3 region is CASSQDYLAYEQYF. CDR3 nucleotides: TGTGCCAGCAGCCAAGATTATCTAGCGTACGAGCAGTACTTC. V gene TRBV14 combines with J gene TRBJ2-7; a weak D match, TRBD2 (6 bases). This CDR3 region has 14 residues. The V end lost 0 bases, the J end lost 4 bases, and 10 bases lay between the germline ends. Germline CDR1 SGHDN, CDR2 FVKESK.

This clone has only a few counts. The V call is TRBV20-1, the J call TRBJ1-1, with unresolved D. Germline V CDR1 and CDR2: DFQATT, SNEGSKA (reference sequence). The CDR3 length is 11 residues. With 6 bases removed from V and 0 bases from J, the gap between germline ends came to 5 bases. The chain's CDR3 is CSAAVNTEAFF. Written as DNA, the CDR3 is TGCAGTGCGGCAGTGAACACTGAAGCTTTCTTT.

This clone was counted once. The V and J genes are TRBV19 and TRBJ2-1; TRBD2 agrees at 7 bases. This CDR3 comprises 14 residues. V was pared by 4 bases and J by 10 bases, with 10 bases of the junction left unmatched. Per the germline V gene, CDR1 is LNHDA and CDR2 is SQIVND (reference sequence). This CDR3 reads CASSSGGRETEQFF. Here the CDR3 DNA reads TGTGCCAGTAGTAGCGGGGGACGTGAAACAGAGCAGTTCTTC.

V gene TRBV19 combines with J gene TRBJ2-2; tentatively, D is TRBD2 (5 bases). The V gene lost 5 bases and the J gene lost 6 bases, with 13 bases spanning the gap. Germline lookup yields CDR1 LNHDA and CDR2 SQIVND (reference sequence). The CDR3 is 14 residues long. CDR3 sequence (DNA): TGTGCCAGTAGTCTGGGCAGGCGGGCCGGGGAGCTGTTTTTT. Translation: CASSLGRRAGELFF.

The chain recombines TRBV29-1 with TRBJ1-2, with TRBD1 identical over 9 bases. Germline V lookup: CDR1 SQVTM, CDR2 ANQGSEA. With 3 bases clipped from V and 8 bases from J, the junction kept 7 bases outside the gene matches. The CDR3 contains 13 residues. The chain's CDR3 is CSVDTQGAEGYTF. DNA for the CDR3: TGCAGCGTTGACACACAGGGGGCTGAGGGCTACACCTTC.

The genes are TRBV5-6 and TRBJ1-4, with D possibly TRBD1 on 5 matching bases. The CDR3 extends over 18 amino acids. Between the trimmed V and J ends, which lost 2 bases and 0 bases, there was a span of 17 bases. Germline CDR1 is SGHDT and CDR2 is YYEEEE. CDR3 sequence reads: CASSFRQFAGATNEKLFF. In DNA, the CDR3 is TGTGCCAGCAGCTTCCGACAGTTTGCGGGGGCAACTAATGAAAAACTGTTTTTT.

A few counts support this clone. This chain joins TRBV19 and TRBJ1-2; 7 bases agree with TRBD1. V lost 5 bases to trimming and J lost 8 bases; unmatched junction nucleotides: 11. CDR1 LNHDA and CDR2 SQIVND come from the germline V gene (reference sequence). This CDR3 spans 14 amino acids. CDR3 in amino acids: CASSLGSPGGGYTF. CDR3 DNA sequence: TGTGCCAGTAGTCTCGGATCCCCAGGGGGGGGCTACACCTTC. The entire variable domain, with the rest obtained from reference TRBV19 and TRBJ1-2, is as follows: DGGITQSPKYLFRKEGQNVTLSCEQNLNHDAMYWYRQDPGQGLRLIYYSQIVNDFQKGDIAEGYSVSREKKESFPLTVTSAQKNPTAFYLCASSLGSPGGGYTFGSGTRLTVV.

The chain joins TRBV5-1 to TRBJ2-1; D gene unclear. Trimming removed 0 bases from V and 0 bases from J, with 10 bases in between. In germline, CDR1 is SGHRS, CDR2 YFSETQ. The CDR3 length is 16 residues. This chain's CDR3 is CASSLAADSSYNEQFF. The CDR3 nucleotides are TGCGCCAGCAGCTTGGCGGCTGACTCCTCCTACAATGAGCAGTTCTTC.

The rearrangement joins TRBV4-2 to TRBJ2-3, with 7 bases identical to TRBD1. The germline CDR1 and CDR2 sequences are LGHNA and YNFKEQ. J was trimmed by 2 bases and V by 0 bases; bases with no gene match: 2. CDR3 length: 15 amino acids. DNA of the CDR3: TGTGCCAGCAGCCAAGATGGACAGGCCACAGATACGCAGTATTTT. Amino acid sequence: CASSQDGQATDTQYF.

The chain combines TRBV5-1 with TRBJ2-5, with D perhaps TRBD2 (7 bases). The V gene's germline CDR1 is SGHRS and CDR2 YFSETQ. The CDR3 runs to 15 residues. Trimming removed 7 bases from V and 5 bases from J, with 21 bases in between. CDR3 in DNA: TGCGCCAGCGTCGTTTCGGGGGGCCGAGGGGAGACCCAGTACTTC. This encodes CASVVSGGRGETQYF.

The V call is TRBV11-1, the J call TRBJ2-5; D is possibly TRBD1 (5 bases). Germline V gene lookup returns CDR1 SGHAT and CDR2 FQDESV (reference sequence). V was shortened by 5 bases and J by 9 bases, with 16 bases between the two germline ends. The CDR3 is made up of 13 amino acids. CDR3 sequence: CASSILRVGAQYF. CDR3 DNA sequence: TGTGCCAGCAGCATTCTTAGGGTAGGGGCCCAGTACTTC.

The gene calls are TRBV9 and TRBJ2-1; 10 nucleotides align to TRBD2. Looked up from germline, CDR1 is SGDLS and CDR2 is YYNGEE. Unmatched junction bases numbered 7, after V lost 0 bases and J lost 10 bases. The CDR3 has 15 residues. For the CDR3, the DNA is TGTGCCAGCAGCGTAGCTGTTACTAGCGGGACAGAGCAGTTCTTC. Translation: CASSVAVTSGTEQFF.

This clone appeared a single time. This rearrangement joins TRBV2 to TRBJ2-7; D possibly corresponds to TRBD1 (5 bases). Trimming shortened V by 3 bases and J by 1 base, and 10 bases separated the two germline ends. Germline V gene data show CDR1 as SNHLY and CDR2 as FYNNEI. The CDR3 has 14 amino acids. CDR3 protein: CASSEQGSSYEQYF. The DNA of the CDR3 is TGTGCCAGCAGTGAGCAGGGTAGTTCCTACGAGCAGTACTTC.